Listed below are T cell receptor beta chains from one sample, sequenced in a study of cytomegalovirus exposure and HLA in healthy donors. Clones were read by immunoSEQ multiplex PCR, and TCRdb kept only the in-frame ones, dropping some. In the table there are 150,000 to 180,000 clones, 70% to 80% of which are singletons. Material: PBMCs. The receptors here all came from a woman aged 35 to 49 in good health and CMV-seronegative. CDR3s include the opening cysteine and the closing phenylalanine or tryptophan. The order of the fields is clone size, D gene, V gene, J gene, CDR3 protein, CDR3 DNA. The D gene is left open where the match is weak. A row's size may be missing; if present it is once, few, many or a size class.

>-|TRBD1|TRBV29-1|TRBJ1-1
CSVTTGGPEAFF
TGCAGCGTTACGACAGGGGGCCCTGAAGCTTTCTTT
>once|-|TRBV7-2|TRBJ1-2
CASSLRDTNYGYTF
TGTGCCAGCAGCTTACGTGACACCAACTATGGCTACACCTTC
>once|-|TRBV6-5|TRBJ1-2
CASSSSTGPYGYTF
-
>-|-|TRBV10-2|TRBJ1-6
CASSGGENSPLHF
TGCGCCAGCAGTGGCGGGGAAAATTCACCCCTCCACTTT
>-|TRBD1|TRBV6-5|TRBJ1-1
CASSLMTGYTEAFF
TGTGCCAGCAGCCTTATGACAGGGTACACTGAAGCTTTCTTT
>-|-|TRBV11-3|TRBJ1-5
CASSARRNQPQHF
TGTGCCAGCAGCGCCCGGAGGAATCAGCCCCAGCATTTT
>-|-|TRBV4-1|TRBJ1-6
CASSQEGAGVNSPLHF
TGCGCCAGCAGCCAAGAAGGGGCAGGGGTTAATTCACCCCTCCACTTT
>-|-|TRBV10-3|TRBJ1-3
CAIRGETGNTIYF
TGTGCCATCAGGGGAGAAACTGGAAACACCATATATTTT
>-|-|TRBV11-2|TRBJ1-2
CASSLGLRQDSYGYTF
TGTGCCAGCAGCTTAGGCCTCAGACAGGACAGCTATGGCTACACCTTC
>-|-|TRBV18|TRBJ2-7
CASSPPTWNEQYF
TGTGCCAGCTCACCACCGACTTGGAACGAGCAGTACTTC
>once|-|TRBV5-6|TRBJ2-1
CATPRQRINEQFF
TGTGCCACCCCTCGGCAGCGGATCAATGAGCAGTTCTTC
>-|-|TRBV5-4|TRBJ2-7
CASSLAEGHEQYF
TGTGCCAGCAGCTTGGCGGAGGGCCACGAGCAGTACTTC
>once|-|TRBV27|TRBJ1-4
CASSTPQGINEKLFF
TGTGCCAGCAGTACGCCCCAGGGGATTAATGAAAAACTGTTTTTT
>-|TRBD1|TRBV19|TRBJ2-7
CASSPRRTGTGFDEQYF
TGTGCCAGTAGTCCCAGGCGTACCGGGACAGGGTTTGACGAGCAGTACTTC
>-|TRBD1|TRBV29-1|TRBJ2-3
CSVRHYDRGTGDTQYF
TGCAGCGTCCGCCACTATGACAGGGGGACTGGGGATACGCAGTATTTT
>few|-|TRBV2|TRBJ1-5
CASSESRSRVGQPQHF
TGTGCCAGCAGTGAAAGTAGGTCCAGGGTAGGACAGCCCCAGCATTTT
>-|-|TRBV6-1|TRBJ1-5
CASRMGPSNQPQHF
TGTGCCTCAAGGATGGGGCCGAGCAATCAGCCCCAGCATTTT
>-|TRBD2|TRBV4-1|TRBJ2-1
CASSQDPLRRRTSDNNEQFF
TGCGCCAGCAGCCAAGATCCTTTACGGCGTCGGACTAGCGATAACAATGAGCAGTTCTTC
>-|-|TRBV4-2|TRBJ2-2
CASSQVSGELFF
TGTGCCAGCAGCCAAGTCTCCGGGGAGCTGTTTTTT
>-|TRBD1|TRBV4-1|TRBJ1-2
CASSQEIVRTGEGYTF
TGCGCCAGCAGCCAAGAAATTGTAAGGACAGGGGAAGGCTACACCTTC
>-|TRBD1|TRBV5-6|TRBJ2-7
CASSLGTGGYEQYF
TGTGCCAGCAGCTTAGGGACAGGGGGGTATGAGCAGTACTTC
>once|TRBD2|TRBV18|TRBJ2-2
CASSPQRDHTGELFF
TGTGCCAGCTCACCCCAGCGGGACCACACCGGGGAGCTGTTTTTT
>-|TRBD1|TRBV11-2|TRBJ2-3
CASRAYRGSTDTQYF
TGTGCCAGCAGAGCCTACAGGGGAAGCACAGATACGCAGTATTTT
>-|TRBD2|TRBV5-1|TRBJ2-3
CASSLAGSDGRRHTQYF
TGCGCCAGCAGCTTGGCCGGGAGTGACGGGAGGCGACATACGCAGTATTTT
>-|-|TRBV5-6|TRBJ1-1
CASSPRAGTEAFF
TGTGCCAGCTCTCCGCGGGCTGGGACTGAAGCTTTCTTT
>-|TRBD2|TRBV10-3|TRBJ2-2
CAISRSGGVTGELFF
TGTGCCATCAGCCGTAGCGGGGGGGTCACCGGGGAGCTGTTTTTT
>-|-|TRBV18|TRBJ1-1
CASSPAGGNTEAFF
TGTGCCAGCTCACCAGCGGGAGGGAACACTGAAGCTTTCTTT
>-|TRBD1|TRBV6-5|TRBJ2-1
CASTKIIDRVNEQFF
TGTGCCAGCACCAAGATTATCGACAGGGTAAATGAGCAGTTCTTC